This TCR beta chain comes out of a study of PD-1 blockade in mismatch repair-deficient tumors. Study summary: Patients had approximately 13 mismatch repair-deficient cancer types, all previously treated and progressing.

In the case of this clone: Its target is unknown.

Whole-study findings and limits: Tumor-resident clones, often absent from pretreatment blood, expanded after pembrolizumab and then contracted.

Mismatch repair deficiency was confirmed in all patients, by PCR or immunohistochemistry. TCR sequencing covered a few patients who responded to pembrolizumab. The data were produced by immunoSEQ multiplex PCR, yet TCRdb's version contains in-frame clones alone and is incomplete. The sample holds about 68,000 clones, around 73% seen once. Trimming took 4 bases from V and 6 from J; bases not matched to a gene: 6. The CDR3 consists of 15 residues. Germline CDR1 KGHSH, CDR2 LQKENI. The chain is built from TRBV18 and TRBJ2-1, with 10 bases matching TRBD2. This clonotype was sampled from an adult with mismatch repair-deficient cancer. The sample in question was peripheral blood, obtained 2 weeks after starting pembrolizumab. CDR3 bases: TGTGCCAGCTCACTCGGGGGACTAGCGCCCAATGAGCAGTTCTTC. The encoded protein is CASSLGGLAPNEQFF.